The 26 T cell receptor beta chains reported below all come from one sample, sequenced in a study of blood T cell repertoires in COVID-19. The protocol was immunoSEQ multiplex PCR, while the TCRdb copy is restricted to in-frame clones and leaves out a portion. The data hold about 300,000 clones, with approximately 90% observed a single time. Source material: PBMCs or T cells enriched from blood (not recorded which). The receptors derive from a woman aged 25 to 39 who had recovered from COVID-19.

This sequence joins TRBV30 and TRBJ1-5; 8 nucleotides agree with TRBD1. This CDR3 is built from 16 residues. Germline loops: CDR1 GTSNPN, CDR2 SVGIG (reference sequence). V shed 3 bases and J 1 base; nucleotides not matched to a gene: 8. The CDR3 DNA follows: TGTGCCTGGAGCCGGGGACAGGCGGGGAGCAATCAGCCCCAGCATTTT. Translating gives CAWSRGQAGSNQPQHF.

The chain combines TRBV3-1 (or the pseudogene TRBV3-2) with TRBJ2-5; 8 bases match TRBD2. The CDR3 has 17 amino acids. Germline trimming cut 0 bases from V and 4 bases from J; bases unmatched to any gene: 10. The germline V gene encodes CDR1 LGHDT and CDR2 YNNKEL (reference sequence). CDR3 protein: CASSQDPRGAQGETQYF. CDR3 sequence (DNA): TGTGCCAGCAGCCAAGACCCGCGGGGGGCCCAAGGAGAGACCCAGTACTTC.

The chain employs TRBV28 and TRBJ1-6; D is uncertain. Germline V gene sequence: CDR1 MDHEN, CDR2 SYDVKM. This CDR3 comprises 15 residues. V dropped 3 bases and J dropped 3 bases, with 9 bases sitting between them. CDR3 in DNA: TGTGCCAGCAGTTTCGCAGGCAACTATAATTCACCCCTCCACTTT. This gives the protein CASSFAGNYNSPLHF.

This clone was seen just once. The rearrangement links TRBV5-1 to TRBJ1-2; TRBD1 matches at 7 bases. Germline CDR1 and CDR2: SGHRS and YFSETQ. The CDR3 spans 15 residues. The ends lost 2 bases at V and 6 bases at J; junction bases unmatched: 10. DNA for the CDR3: TGCGCCAGCAGCTTCTTCGGGACAGCGCAAAATGGCTACACCTTC. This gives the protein CASSFFGTAQNGYTF.

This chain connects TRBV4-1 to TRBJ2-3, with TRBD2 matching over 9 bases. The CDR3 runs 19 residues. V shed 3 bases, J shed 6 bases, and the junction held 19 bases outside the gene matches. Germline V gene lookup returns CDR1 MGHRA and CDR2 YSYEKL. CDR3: CASSHNPTAGGRPRDTQYF. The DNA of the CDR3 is TGCGCCAGCAGCCACAACCCGACAGCGGGGGGCCGCCCCAGGGATACGCAGTATTTT.

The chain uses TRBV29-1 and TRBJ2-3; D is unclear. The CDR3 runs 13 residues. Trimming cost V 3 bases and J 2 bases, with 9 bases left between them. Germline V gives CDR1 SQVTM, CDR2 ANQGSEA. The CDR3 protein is CSVERSNTDTQYF. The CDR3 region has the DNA TGCAGCGTTGAGAGGTCAAACACAGATACGCAGTATTTT.

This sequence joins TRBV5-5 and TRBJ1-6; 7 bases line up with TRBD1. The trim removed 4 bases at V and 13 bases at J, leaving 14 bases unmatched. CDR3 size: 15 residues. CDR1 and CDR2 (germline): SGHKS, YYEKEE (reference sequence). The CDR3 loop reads CASSPVDRAHWPLHF. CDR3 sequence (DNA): TGTGCCAGCAGCCCAGTCGACAGGGCGCATTGGCCCCTCCACTTT.

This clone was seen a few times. CDR3 protein: CASSSLPRLAGGNNEQFF. The CDR3 DNA reads TGTGCCAGCAGCTCATTGCCCCGACTAGCGGGGGGGAACAATGAGCAGTTCTTC. J is TRBJ2-1 and V is TRBV7-3, with 14 bases aligning to TRBD2. In germline, CDR1 is SGHTA, CDR2 FQGTGA. The ends lost 4 bases at V and 5 bases at J; junction bases unmatched: 10. This CDR3 spans 18 amino acids.

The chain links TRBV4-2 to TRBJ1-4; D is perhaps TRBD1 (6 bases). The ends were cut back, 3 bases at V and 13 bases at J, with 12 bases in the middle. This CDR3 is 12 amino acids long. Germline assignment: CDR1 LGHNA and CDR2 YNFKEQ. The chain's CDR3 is CASSHSLGGLFF. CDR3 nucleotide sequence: TGTGCCAGCAGCCACTCCCTAGGGGGACTGTTTTTT.

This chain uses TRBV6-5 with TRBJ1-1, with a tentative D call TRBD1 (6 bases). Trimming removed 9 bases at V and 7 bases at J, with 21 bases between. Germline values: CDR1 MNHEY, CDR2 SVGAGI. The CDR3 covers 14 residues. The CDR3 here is CASQQGGVYGEAFF. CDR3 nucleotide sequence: TGTGCCAGTCAACAAGGGGGGGTGTATGGTGAAGCTTTCTTT.

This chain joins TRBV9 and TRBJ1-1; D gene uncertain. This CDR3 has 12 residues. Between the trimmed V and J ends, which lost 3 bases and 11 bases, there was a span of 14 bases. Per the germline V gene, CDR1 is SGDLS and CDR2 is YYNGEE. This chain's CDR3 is CASSGSSPRAFF. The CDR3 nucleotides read TGTGCCAGCAGCGGAAGCAGCCCCAGGGCTTTCTTT.

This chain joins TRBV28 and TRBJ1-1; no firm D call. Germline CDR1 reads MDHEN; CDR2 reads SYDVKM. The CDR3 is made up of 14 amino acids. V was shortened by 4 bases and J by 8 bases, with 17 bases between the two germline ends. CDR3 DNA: TGTGCCAGCAGTTCGCGAGCCTCCGGGATAGAAGCTTTCTTT. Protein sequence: CASSSRASGIEAFF.

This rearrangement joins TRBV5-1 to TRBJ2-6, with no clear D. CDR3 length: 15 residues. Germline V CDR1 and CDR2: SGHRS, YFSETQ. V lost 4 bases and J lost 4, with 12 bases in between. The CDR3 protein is CASSDIPQGANVLTF. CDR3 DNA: TGCGCCAGCAGCGACATCCCTCAGGGGGCCAACGTCCTGACTTTC.

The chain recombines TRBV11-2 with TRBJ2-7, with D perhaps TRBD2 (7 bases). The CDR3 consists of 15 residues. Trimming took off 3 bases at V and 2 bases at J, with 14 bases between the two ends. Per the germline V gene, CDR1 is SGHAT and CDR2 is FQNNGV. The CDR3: CASSFNRGATYEQYF. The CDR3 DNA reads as TGTGCCAGCAGCTTCAACCGGGGGGCGACCTACGAGCAGTACTTC.

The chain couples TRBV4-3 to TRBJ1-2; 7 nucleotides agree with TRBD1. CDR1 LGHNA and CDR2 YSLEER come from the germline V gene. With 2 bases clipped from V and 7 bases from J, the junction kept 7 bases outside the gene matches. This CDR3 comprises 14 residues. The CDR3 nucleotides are TGCGCCAGCAGCCAAACCACAGGGGTCCCTGGCTACACCTTC. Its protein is CASSQTTGVPGYTF.

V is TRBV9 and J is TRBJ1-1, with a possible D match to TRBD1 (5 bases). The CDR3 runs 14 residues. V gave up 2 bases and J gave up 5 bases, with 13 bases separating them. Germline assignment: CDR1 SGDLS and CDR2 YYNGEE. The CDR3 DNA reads TGTGCCAGCAGCGTCGGGGGAGGGAAGACTGAAGCTTTCTTT. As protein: CASSVGGGKTEAFF.

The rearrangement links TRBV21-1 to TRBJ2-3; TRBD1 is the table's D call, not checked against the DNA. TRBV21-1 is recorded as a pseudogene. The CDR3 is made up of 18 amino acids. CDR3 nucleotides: TGTGCCAGCAGCCAATCAGGGGGCTCGTGGTGGTGGGCAGATACGCAGTATTTT. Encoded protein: CASSQSGGSWWWADTQYF.

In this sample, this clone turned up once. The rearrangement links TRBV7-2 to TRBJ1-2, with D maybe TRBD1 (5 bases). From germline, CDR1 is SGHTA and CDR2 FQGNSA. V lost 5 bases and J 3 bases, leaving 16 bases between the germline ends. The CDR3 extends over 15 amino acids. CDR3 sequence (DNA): TGTGCCAGCAGCCCCGCCACACCGGGGGACTATGGCTACACCTTC. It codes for CASSPATPGDYGYTF.

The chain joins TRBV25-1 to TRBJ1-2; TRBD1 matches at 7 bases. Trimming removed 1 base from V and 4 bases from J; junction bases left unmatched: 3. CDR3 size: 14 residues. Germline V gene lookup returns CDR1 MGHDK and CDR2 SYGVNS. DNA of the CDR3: TGTGCCAGCAGTGAATTGGGGACAGCCTATGGCTACACCTTC. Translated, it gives CASSELGTAYGYTF.

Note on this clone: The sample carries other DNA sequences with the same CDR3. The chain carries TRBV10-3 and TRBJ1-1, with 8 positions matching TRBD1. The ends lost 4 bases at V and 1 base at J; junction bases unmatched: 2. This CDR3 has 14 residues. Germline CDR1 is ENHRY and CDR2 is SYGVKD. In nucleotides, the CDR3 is TGTGCCATCAGTGGGACAGGGCGGAACACTGAAGCTTTCTTT. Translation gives CAISGTGRNTEAFF.

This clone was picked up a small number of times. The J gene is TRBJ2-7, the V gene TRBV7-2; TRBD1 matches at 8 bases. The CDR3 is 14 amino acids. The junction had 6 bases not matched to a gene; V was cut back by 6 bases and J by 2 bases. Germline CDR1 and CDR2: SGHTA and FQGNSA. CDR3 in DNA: TGTGCCAGCAGTTTGGACAGGGTAACCTACGAGCAGTACTTC. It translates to CASSLDRVTYEQYF.

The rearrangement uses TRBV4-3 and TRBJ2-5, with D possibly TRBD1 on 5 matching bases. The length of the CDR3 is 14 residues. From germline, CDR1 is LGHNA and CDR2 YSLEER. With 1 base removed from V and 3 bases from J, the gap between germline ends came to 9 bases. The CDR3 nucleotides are TGCGCCAGCAGCCAAGTGAAAGGGGAAGAGACCCAGTACTTC. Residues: CASSQVKGEETQYF.

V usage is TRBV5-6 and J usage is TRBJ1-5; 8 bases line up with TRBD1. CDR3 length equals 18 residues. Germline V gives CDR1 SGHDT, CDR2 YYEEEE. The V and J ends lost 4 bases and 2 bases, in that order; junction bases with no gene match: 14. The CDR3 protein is CASSRRQGAALGNQPQHF. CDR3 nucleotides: TGTGCCAGCAGCCGACGGCAGGGGGCTGCTCTCGGCAATCAGCCCCAGCATTTT.

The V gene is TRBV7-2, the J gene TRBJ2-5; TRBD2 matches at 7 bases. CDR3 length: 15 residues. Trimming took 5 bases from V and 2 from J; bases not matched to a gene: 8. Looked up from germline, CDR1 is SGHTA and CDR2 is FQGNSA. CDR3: CASSPQSAGQETQYF. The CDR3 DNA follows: TGTGCCAGCAGCCCACAGTCAGCGGGGCAAGAGACCCAGTACTTC.

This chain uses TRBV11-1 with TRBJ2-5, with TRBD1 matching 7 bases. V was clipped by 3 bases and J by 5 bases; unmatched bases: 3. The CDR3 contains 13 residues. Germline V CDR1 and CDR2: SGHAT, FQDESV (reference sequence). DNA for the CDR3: TGTGCCAGCAGCTTGGGACAGTTGGAGACCCAGTACTTC. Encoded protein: CASSLGQLETQYF.

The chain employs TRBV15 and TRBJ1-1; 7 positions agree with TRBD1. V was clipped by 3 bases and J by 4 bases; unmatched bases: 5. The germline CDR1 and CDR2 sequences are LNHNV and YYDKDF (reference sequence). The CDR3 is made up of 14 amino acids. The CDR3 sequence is CATSRRGQGTEAFF. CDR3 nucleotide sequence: TGTGCCACCAGCAGGAGGGGGCAGGGCACTGAAGCTTTCTTT.